This T cell receptor beta chain was captured by sequencing in a study of cytomegalovirus exposure and HLA in healthy donors. Germline-derived CDR1 and CDR2 are SGHTA and FQGNSA. The J segment lost 0 bases and the V segment lost 6 bases, leaving 4 bases of the junction unmatched. There are 14 residues in the CDR3. The PCR employed 60 Vbeta primers together with 13 Jbeta primers. The assay was immunoSEQ multiplex PCR, and TCRdb's table has in-frame clones only and misses some. The data show approximately 180,000 clones, roughly 80% seen once. Material: PBMCs. The source of this sequence is a woman in her fifties or sixties in good health and CMV-seronegative. The gene calls are TRBV7-2 and TRBJ1-1; TRBD1 matches at 7 bases. The CDR3 here is CASRTGTVNTEAFF. DNA of the CDR3: TGTGCCAGCAGGACCGGGACAGTGAACACTGAAGCTTTCTTT.